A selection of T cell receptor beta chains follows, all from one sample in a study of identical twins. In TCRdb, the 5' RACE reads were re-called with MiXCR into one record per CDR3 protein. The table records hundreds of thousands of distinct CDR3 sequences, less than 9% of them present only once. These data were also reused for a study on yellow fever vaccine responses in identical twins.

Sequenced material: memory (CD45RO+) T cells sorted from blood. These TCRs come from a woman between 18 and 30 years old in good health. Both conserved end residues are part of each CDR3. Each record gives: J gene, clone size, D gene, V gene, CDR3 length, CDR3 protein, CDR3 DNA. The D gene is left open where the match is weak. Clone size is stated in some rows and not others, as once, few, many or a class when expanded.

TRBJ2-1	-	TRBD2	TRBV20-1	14	CSARVPGGRDEQFF	TGCAGTGCTAGAGTCCCGGGGGGGCGGGATGAGCAGTTCTTC
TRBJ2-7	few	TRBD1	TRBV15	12	CATSLTGLEQYF	TGTGCCACCAGCCTGACAGGGCTTGAGCAGTACTTC
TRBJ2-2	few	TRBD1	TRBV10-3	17	CAISPDRGVVRTGELFF	TGTGCCATCAGCCCGGACAGGGGGGTGGTTCGGACCGGGGAGCTGTTTTTT
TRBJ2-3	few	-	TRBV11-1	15	CASSLRLEGPDTQYF	TGTGCCAGCAGCTTACGGCTAGAGGGCCCAGATACGCAGTATTTT
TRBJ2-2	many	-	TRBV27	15	CASSIRAGNTGELFF	TGTGCCAGCAGCATCCGAGCAGGGAACACCGGGGAGCTGTTTTTT
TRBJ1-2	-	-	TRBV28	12	CASSRRDYGYTF	TGTGCCAGCAGCAGGCGGGACTATGGCTACACCTTC
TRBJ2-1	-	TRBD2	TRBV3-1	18	CASCLPSPGLAVDNEQFF	TGTGCCAGCTGCTTACCCTCTCCGGGACTAGCGGTGGACAATGAGCAGTTCTTC
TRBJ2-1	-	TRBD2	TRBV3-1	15	CASSQGLAGDYEQFF	TGTGCCAGCAGCCAAGGACTAGCGGGAGACTATGAGCAGTTCTTC
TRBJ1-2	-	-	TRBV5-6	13	CASSRPMGYGYTF	TGTGCCAGCAGCCGCCCAATGGGCTATGGCTACACCTTC
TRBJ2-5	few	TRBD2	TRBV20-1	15	CSAKTSGTRGETQYF	TGCAGTGCCAAGACTAGCGGGACCCGGGGGGAGACCCAGTACTTC
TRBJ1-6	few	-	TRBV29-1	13	CSVALGDNSPLHF	TGCAGCGTCGCCCTGGGTGATAATTCACCCCTCCACTTT
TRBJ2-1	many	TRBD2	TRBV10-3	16	CAISENGLAGNNEQFF	TGTGCCATCAGTGAGAATGGACTAGCGGGAAACAATGAGCAGTTCTTC
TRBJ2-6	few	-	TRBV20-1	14	CSARDFFGANVLTF	TGCAGTGCTAGAGACTTCTTTGGGGCCAACGTCCTGACTTTC
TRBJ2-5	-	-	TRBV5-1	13	CASSILVKETQYF	TGCGCCAGCAGCATACTAGTTAAAGAGACCCAGTACTTC
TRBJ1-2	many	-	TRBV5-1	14	CASSLGDVSYGYTF	TGCGCCAGCAGCTTGGGGGACGTCAGTTATGGCTACACCTTC
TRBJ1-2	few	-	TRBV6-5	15	CASSYSTTALYGYTF	TGTGCCAGCAGTTATTCCACCACAGCCTTGTACGGCTACACCTTC
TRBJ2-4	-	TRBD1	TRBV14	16	CASSQSPGTGGNIQYF	TGTGCCAGCAGCCAAAGCCCCGGGACAGGGGGAAACATTCAGTACTTC
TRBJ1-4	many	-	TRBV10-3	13	CAISESHGEKLFF	TGTGCCATCAGTGAGTCGCACGGTGAAAAACTGTTTTTT
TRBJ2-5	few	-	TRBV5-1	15	CASSFPGTSEETQYF	TGCGCCAGCAGCTTCCCCGGGACATCCGAAGAGACCCAGTACTTC
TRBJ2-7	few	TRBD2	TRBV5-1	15	CASSPPVAGGSEQYF	TGCGCCAGCAGCCCACCCGTAGCGGGAGGTTCCGAGCAGTACTTC
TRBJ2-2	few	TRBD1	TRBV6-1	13	CASRGQFTGELFF	TGTGCCAGCAGGGGACAGTTCACCGGGGAGCTGTTTTTT
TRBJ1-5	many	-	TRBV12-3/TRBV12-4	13	CASSLEANQPQHF	TGTGCCAGCAGTTTAGAGGCCAATCAGCCCCAGCATTTT
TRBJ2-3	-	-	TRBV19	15	CASSTADTGTDTQYF	TGTGCCAGTAGTACAGCGGATACCGGCACAGATACGCAGTATTTT
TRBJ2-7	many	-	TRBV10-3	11	CAIRDGDEQYF	TGTGCCATCAGGGATGGGGACGAGCAGTACTTC
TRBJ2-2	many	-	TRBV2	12	CASLSRSRELFF	TGTGCCAGCCTTTCCCGTAGTCGGGAGCTGTTTTTT
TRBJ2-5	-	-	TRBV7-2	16	CASSLGSDPLVETQYF	TGTGCCAGCAGCTTAGGTAGTGATCCTCTGGTAGAGACCCAGTACTTC
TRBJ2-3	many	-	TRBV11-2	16	CASSLVDPGSTDTQYF	TGTGCCAGCAGCTTAGTGGACCCGGGAAGCACAGATACGCAGTATTTT
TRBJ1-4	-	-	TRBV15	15	CATSRDRATNEKLFF	TGTGCCACCAGCAGGGACAGAGCAACTAATGAAAAACTGTTTTTT
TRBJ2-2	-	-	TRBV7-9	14	CASILAGDTGELFF	TGTGCCAGCATCCTAGCAGGGGACACCGGGGAGCTGTTTTTT
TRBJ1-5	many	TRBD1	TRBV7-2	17	CASSPRGGQNSNQPQHF	TGTGCCAGCAGCCCAAGAGGGGGACAGAATAGCAATCAGCCCCAGCATTTT
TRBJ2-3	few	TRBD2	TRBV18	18	CASSPPSTSGGAKDTQYF	TGTGCCAGCTCACCACCGTCGACTAGCGGGGGGGCTAAGGATACGCAGTATTTT
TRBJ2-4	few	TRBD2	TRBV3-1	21	CASSQVLAVPGVLAGSHIQYF	TGTGCCAGCAGCCAAGTTCTCGCGGTCCCAGGCGTACTAGCGGGAAGTCACATTCAGTACTTC
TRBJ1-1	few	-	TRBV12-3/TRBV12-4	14	CASSLGSGVGEAFF	TGTGCCAGCAGTTTAGGGTCCGGGGTGGGTGAAGCTTTCTTT
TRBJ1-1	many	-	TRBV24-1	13	CATSDRSYTEAFF	TGTGCCACCAGTGATAGGTCCTACACTGAAGCTTTCTTT
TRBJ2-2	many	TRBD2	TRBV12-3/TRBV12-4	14	CASILAANTGELFF	TGTGCCAGCATCCTAGCGGCGAACACCGGGGAGCTGTTTTTT
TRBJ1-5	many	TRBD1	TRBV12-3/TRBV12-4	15	CASSWTGGSGQPQHF	TGTGCCAGCAGTTGGACAGGGGGCTCAGGTCAGCCCCAGCATTTT
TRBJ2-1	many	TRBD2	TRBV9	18	CASSTGLAGGGLGNEQFF	TGTGCCAGCAGTACGGGACTAGCGGGAGGGGGGTTAGGCAATGAGCAGTTCTTC
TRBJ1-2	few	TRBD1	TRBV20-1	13	CSAKGTANYGYTF	TGCAGTGCCAAGGGGACAGCCAACTATGGCTACACCTTC
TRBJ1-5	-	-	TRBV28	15	CAITGRLYSNQPQHF	TGTGCCATTACAGGACGGTTGTATAGCAATCAGCCCCAGCATTTT
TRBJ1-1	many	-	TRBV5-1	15	CASSLDVALNTEAFF	TGCGCCAGCAGCTTGGATGTAGCATTGAACACTGAAGCTTTCTTT
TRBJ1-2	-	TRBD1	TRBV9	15	CVSSGRDRGRYGYTF	TGTGTCAGCAGCGGCCGGGACAGGGGGCGCTATGGCTACACCTTC
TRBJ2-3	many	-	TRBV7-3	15	CASSSGAPSTDTQYF	TGTGCCAGCAGCTCGGGGGCTCCTAGCACAGATACGCAGTATTTT
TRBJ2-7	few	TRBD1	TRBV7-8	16	CASSLGPRTGRYEQYF	TGTGCCAGCAGCTTAGGGCCTAGGACAGGTCGCTACGAGCAGTACTTC
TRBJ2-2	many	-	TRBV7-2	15	CASSVQGTNTGELFF	TGTGCCAGCAGCGTGCAGGGGACCAACACCGGGGAGCTGTTTTTT
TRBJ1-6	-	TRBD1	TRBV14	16	CASSLALGTGFSPLHF	TGTGCCAGCAGCCTTGCCCTCGGGACAGGTTTTTCACCCCTCCACTTT
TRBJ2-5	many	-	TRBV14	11	CASSTGWDQYF	TGTGCCAGCAGCACGGGCTGGGACCAGTACTTC